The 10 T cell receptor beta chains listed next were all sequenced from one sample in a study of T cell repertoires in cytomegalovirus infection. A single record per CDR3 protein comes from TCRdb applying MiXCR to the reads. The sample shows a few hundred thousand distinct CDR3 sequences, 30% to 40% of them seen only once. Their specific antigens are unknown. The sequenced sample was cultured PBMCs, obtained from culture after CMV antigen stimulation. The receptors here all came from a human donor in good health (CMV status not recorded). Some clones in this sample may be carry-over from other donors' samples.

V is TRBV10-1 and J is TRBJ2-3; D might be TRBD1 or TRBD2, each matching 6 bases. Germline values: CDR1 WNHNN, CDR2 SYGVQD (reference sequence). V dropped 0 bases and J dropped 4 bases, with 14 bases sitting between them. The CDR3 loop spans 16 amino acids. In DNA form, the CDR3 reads TGCGCCAGCAGTGAGTCAGGGATGGGGGGCCCAGATACGCAGTATTTT. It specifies CASSESGMGGPDTQYF.

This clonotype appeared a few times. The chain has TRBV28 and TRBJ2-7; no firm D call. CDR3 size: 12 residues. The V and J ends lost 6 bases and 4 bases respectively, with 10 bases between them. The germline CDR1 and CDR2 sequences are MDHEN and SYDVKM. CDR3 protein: CASSRPKYEQYF. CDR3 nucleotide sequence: TGTGCCAGCAGCCGACCGAAGTACGAGCAGTACTTC. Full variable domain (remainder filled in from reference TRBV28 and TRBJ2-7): DVKVTQSSRYLVKRTGEKVFLECVQDMDHENMFWYRQDPGLGLRLIYFSYDVKMKEKGDIPEGYSVSREKKERFSLILESASTNQTSMYLCASSRPKYEQYFGPGTRLTVT.

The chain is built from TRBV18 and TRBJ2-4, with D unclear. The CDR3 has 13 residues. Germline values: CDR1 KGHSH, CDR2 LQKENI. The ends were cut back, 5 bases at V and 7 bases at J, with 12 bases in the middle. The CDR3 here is CASSEPTGNIQYF. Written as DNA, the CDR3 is TGTGCCAGCTCAGAGCCTACCGGCAACATTCAGTACTTC.

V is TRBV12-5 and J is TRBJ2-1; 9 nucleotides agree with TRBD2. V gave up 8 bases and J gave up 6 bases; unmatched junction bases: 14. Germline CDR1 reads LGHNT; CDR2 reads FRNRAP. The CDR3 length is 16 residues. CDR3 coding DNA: TGTGCTAGTACCCGGGGGGGACTAGCCTATCTCAATGAGCAGTTCTTC. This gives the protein CASTRGGLAYLNEQFF.

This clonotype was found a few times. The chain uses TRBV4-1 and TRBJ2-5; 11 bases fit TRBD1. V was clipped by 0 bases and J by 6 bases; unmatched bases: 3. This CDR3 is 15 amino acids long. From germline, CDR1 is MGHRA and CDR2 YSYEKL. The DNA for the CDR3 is TGCGCCAGCAGCCAAGAGGGACAGGGGGGGCAGACCCAGTACTTC. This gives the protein CASSQEGQGGQTQYF.

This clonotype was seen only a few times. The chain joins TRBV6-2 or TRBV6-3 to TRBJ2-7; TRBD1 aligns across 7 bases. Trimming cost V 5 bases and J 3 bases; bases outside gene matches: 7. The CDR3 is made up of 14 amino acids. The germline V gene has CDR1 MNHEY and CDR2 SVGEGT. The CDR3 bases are TGTGCCAGCAGTATCCCGACAGGGTTCTACGAGCAGTACTTC. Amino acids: CASSIPTGFYEQYF.

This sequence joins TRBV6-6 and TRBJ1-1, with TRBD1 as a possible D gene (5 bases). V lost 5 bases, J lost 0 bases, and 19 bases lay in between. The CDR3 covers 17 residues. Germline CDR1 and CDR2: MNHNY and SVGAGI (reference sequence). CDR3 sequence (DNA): TGTGCCAGCAGTGACGGGACCCGAGCACTTATGAACACTGAAGCTTTCTTT. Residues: CASSDGTRALMNTEAFF.

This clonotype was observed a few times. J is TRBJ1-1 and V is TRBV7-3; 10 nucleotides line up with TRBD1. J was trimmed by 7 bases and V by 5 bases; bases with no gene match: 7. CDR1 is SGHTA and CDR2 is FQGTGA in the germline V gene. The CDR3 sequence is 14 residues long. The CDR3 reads CASSRDRGDSEAFF. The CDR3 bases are TGTGCCAGCAGCCGGGACAGGGGTGACAGTGAAGCTTTCTTT.

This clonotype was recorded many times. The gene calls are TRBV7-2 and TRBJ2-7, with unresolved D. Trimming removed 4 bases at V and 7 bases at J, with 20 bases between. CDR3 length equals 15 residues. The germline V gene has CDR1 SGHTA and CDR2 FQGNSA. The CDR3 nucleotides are TGTGCCAGCAGCTACCGGGTTGGGTTTACGCGGGAGCAGTACTTC. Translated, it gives CASSYRVGFTREQYF. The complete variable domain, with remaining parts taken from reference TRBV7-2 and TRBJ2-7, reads GAGVSQSPSNKVTEKGKDVELRCDPISGHTALYWYRQSLGQGLEFLIYFQGNSAPDKSGLPSDRFSAERTGGSVSTLTIQRTQQEDSAVYLCASSYRVGFTREQYFGPGTRLTVT.

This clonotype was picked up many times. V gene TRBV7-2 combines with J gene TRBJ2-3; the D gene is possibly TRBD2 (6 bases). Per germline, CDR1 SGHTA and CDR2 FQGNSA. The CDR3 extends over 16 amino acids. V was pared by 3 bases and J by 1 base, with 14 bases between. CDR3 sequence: CASSFGRDRRTDTQYF. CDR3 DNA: TGTGCCAGCAGCTTCGGGCGGGACCGTCGCACAGATACGCAGTATTTT.